The clone carrying this TCR beta chain has a count of ten or more. Its target is not known. The length of the CDR3 is 14 residues. From germline, CDR1 is SGDLS and CDR2 YYNGEE. V lost 3 bases, J lost 6 bases, and 16 bases lay in between. Unique molecular identifiers were built into the TCRbeta library. TCRdb processed the PCR reads anew with MiXCR; each CDR3 protein has one entry. The repertoire holds roughly 200,000 distinct CDR3 sequences, with about 7% as singletons. The record originates from a study of T-cell reconstitution after alpha-beta-depleted transplantation in children. Overall study results and limits: Counts and diversity of T cells one year after transplant came mostly from newly produced T cells. At around two months after transplant, the alpha-beta T cells were reportedly derived from several hundred expanded clones that came from non-depleted graft cells.

The specimen was PBMCs, collected before TCRalphabeta/CD19-depleted stem cell transplant. The receptor comes from a boy aged 2 to 10 with acute lymphoblastic leukemia, due to receive a stem cell transplant. The chain links TRBV9 to TRBJ2-7, with TRBD1 as a possible D gene (6 bases). The CDR3 nucleotides are TGTGCCAGCAGCGAACAGGGTAGCCCTGCCGAGCAGTACTTC. Translated: CASSEQGSPAEQYF.